This T cell receptor (beta chain) was recorded in a study of T cells in Graves' hyperthyroidism and ophthalmopathy. Trimming cost V 8 bases and J 6 bases; bases outside gene matches: 8. CDR1 and CDR2 (germline): SEHNR, FQNEAQ (reference sequence). The CDR3 sequence is 14 residues long. This clonotype was detected ten times or more. Amplified regions were TCR beta CDR3 sequences from RNA transcripts. TCR CDR3 underwent first-round RT-PCR with the HTBI primer set. A single record per CDR3 protein comes from TCRdb applying MiXCR to the multiplex PCR reads. The table lists some 300,000 distinct CDR3 sequences, roughly 15% of them singletons, with around a third in the top ten.

The clonotype was recovered from a man younger than 45 with Graves' hyperthyroidism. The rearrangement links TRBV7-9 to TRBJ2-1; 9 bases map to TRBD2. The source material was blood. CDR3: CASGLGGRANEQFF. The CDR3 DNA reads TGTGCCAGCGGTTTAGGCGGGAGGGCCAATGAGCAGTTCTTC.